These 23 T cell receptor beta chains share one sample of origin, sequenced in a study of T-cell memory formation after mild COVID-19. TCRdb itself ran the 5' RACE reads through MiXCR, one entry per CDR3 protein. The sample includes over 120,000 distinct CDR3 sequences, about 19% of them seen just once. Sequenced material: PBMCs or a T cell subset sorted from them (not recorded which). These receptors were obtained from an adult woman who had mild COVID-19 (a few samples of this study predate the infection). Cell type and time point are not known.

This chain connects TRBV25-1 to TRBJ2-3; perhaps TRBD1 as D (7 bases). The V end was cut by 7 bases, the J end by 2 bases, with 19 bases between. The germline gives CDR1 MGHDK, CDR2 SYGVNS. This CDR3 region has 16 residues. This CDR3 is CASNRGGGTYTDTQYF. As DNA, the CDR3 is TGTGCCAGCAACCGAGGGGGCGGGACCTACACAGATACGCAGTATTTT.

This chain connects TRBV20-1 to TRBJ2-7; the D gene is possibly TRBD1 (5 bases). Germline V CDR1 and CDR2: DFQATT, SNEGSKA (reference sequence). CDR3 length equals 12 residues. V was trimmed by 6 bases and J by 1 base, leaving 10 bases between them. The CDR3 region is CSAPTASYEQYF. CDR3 DNA: TGCAGTGCGCCGACAGCTTCCTACGAGCAGTACTTC.

This chain connects TRBV12-3 or TRBV12-4 to TRBJ1-1, with D perhaps TRBD1 (5 bases). The CDR3 is made up of 17 amino acids. The V end lost 1 base, the J end lost 6 bases, and 21 bases lay between the germline ends. As DNA, the CDR3 is TGTGCCAGCAGTTTAGGCTCTTCAGCCAGGCAGGGCTCTGAAGCTTTCTTT. Residues: CASSLGSSARQGSEAFF.

The V and J genes are TRBV6-5 and TRBJ1-6, with 9 bases aligning to TRBD1. Germline loops: CDR1 MNHEY, CDR2 SVGAGI. The V gene end was trimmed by 6 bases and the J gene end by 8 bases; junction bases not matched to a gene: 2. This CDR3 region has 13 residues. The CDR3, as DNA: TGTGCCAGCAGGGGACAGGGTTATTCACCCCTCCACTTT. Protein: CASRGQGYSPLHF.

This clonotype was seen a few times. V is TRBV7-3 and J is TRBJ2-1; TRBD1 is a possible D gene (6 bases). The CDR3 runs 15 residues. Germline CDR1 and CDR2: SGHTA and FQGTGA. V lost 5 bases to trimming and J lost 8 bases, with 19 bases between them. The CDR3 region has the DNA TGTGCCAGCAGCCCCTCGAGGACAGTTACCCATGAGCAGTTCTTC. It specifies CASSPSRTVTHEQFF.

V gene TRBV20-1 combines with J gene TRBJ1-6; tentatively, D is TRBD1 (5 bases). Germline V gene sequence: CDR1 DFQATT, CDR2 SNEGSKA (reference sequence). This CDR3 has 15 residues. V was shortened by 0 bases and J by 3 bases, with 9 bases between the two germline ends. CDR3 sequence: CSARDVTGYNSPLHF. CDR3 in DNA: TGCAGTGCTAGAGATGTCACAGGCTATAATTCACCCCTCCACTTT.

This clonotype has just a few counts. The V gene is TRBV20-1, the J gene TRBJ1-2, with D possibly being TRBD1 (5 bases). There are 18 residues in the CDR3. The V end was cut by 1 base, the J end by 1 base, with 22 bases between. Germline lookup yields CDR1 DFQATT and CDR2 SNEGSKA (reference sequence). The CDR3 reads CSARADSGNRLINYGYTF. DNA for the CDR3: TGCAGTGCTAGAGCAGACTCCGGGAACAGGCTTATTAACTATGGCTACACCTTC.

There are many counts of this clonotype. The DNA of the CDR3 is TGCAGTGCTCGCAAACTTAGCGGGAGGGCAGATACGCAGTATTTT. Translated, it gives CSARKLSGRADTQYF. The rearrangement links TRBV20-1 to TRBJ2-3, with TRBD2 matching over 11 bases. Losses at the gene ends were 5 bases for V and 4 bases for J; bases not matched to a gene: 8. Per germline, CDR1 DFQATT and CDR2 SNEGSKA (reference sequence). The CDR3 covers 15 residues.

This clonotype turned up a few times. V and J are TRBV12-3 or TRBV12-4 and TRBJ2-1, with D possibly matching TRBD2 (5 bases). The CDR3 covers 14 residues. The V end was cut by 6 bases, the J end by 9 bases, with 18 bases between. Here the CDR3 DNA reads TGTGCCAGCAGCCGGAACGGACTTGTTAGTGAGCAGTTCTTC. This codes for CASSRNGLVSEQFF.

In this sample, this clonotype turned up a few times. The V and J genes are TRBV5-1 and TRBJ2-7, with TRBD1 matching over 7 bases. Germline CDR1 SGHRS, CDR2 YFSETQ. Unmatched junction bases numbered 10, after V lost 5 bases and J lost 2 bases. The CDR3 spans 15 residues. CDR3 region: CASSPTGDVPYEQYF. The CDR3 DNA is TGCGCCAGCAGTCCCACAGGGGATGTACCCTACGAGCAGTACTTC.

This clonotype was recorded only once. The J gene is TRBJ2-2, the V gene TRBV23-1; D possibly corresponds to TRBD1 (5 bases). TRBV23-1 belongs to the ORF category, with a function that is uncertain. V shed 3 bases and J shed 4 bases, with 15 bases lying between them. CDR3 length: 16 residues. The CDR3: CASSHFDSHSTGELFF. The CDR3 DNA reads as TGCGCCAGCAGTCACTTTGACAGCCACTCCACCGGGGAGCTGTTTTTT.

This clonotype was detected many times. The genes are TRBV4-1 and TRBJ2-7, with TRBD2 matching over 8 bases. CDR3 length equals 18 residues. CDR1 is MGHRA, CDR2 YSYEKL, per germline. V shed 2 bases and J 1 base; nucleotides not matched to a gene: 13. The CDR3 sequence: CASSQPTAGGRSSYEQYF. In DNA form, the CDR3 reads TGCGCCAGCAGCCAACCCACCGCGGGGGGAAGATCATCCTACGAGCAGTACTTC.

A few counts support this clonotype. The chain is built from TRBV7-9 and TRBJ2-5, with D perhaps TRBD2 (6 bases). Germline values: CDR1 SEHNR, CDR2 FQNEAQ (reference sequence). V gave up 1 base and J gave up 5 bases, with 14 bases separating them. This CDR3 comprises 15 residues. The CDR3 spells CASSLGGLGPETQYF. The CDR3 DNA reads TGTGCCAGCAGCTTAGGGGGACTGGGGCCGGAGACCCAGTACTTC.

The chain employs TRBV6-5 and TRBJ2-1; 9 bases align to TRBD2. CDR3 length: 17 amino acids. Germline V gene data show CDR1 as MNHEY and CDR2 as SVGAGI. J gave up 1 base and V 6 bases, and 10 bases lay outside the gene matches. The CDR3 spells CASRLAGSGGSYNEQFF. DNA for the CDR3: TGTGCCAGCAGACTAGCGGGTAGCGGAGGATCCTACAATGAGCAGTTCTTC.

This clonotype was counted at least ten times. The DNA for the CDR3 is TGCGCCAGCAGCCGGAGCCGGGACAGGGTCTCCTACGAGCAGTACTTC. Protein product: CASSRSRDRVSYEQYF. The chain couples TRBV4-3 to TRBJ2-7, with 9 bases aligning to TRBD1. In germline, CDR1 is LGHNA, CDR2 YSLEER. V lost 4 bases, J lost 0 bases, and 7 bases stayed unmatched. This CDR3 is 16 amino acids long.

This clonotype was seen only a few times. Relative to the germline gene, one junction end is altered; a read error may explain this. This CDR3 reads CAISRTNYVYTF. The CDR3 nucleotides read TGTGCCATCAGTAGGACTAACTATGTCTACACCTTC. V usage is TRBV12-3 or TRBV12-4 and J usage is TRBJ1-2; no reliable D call. The length of the CDR3 is 12 residues.

There are a few counts of this clonotype. The chain carries TRBV5-6 and TRBJ2-1, with 9 bases matching TRBD1. The CDR3 is made up of 16 amino acids. The V gene's germline CDR1 is SGHDT and CDR2 YYEEEE. J was trimmed by 0 bases and V by 3 bases; bases with no gene match: 4. The CDR3 DNA follows: TGTGCCAGCAGCTCCCGGGACAGGGTCTCCTACAATGAGCAGTTCTTC. Its translation is CASSSRDRVSYNEQFF.

This clonotype was detected a few times. This chain joins TRBV11-2 and TRBJ1-2; D unclear. The CDR3 is 12 amino acids. Germline V gene data show CDR1 as SGHAT and CDR2 as FQNNGV. V lost 5 bases and J 8 bases, leaving 12 bases between the germline ends. CDR3 loop: CASSTRERGYTF. CDR3 in DNA: TGTGCCAGCAGCACTAGAGAACGGGGCTACACCTTC.

A few counts support this clonotype. The V call is TRBV7-9, the J call TRBJ2-2; no clear D gene. This CDR3 has 13 amino acids. Trimming removed 4 bases from V and 6 bases from J, with 9 bases in between. CDR1 SEHNR and CDR2 FQNEAQ come from the germline V gene (reference sequence). The CDR3 reads CASSYTFSGELFF. The CDR3 region has the DNA TGTGCCAGCAGCTACACGTTCTCCGGGGAGCTGTTTTTT.

The CDR3 bases are TGCAGTGCACGGGTGGGTGAAAAACTGTTTTTT. It specifies CSARVGEKLFF. The J gene is TRBJ1-4, the V gene TRBV20-1, with unresolved D. The CDR3 totals 11 residues. CDR1 DFQATT and CDR2 SNEGSKA come from the germline V gene (reference sequence). The V end was cut by 6 bases, the J end by 7 bases, with 9 bases between.

Only one count was recorded for this clonotype. The chain uses TRBV9 and TRBJ2-3; 8 bases agree with TRBD2. Germline V gives CDR1 SGDLS, CDR2 YYNGEE. J lost 0 bases, V lost 4 bases, and 13 bases had no gene match. This CDR3 contains 18 residues. CDR3 residues: CASSPGASGLRSTDTQYF. The CDR3 DNA is TGTGCCAGCAGCCCAGGGGCTAGCGGGCTTCGGAGCACAGATACGCAGTATTTT.

The chain employs TRBV5-1 and TRBJ2-5; D may correspond to TRBD1 or TRBD2 (5 bases each). The CDR3 totals 14 residues. Between the trimmed V and J ends, which lost 1 base and 5 bases, there was a span of 12 bases. Looked up from germline, CDR1 is SGHRS and CDR2 is YFSETQ. In nucleotides, the CDR3 is TGCGCCAGCAGCTTGCGAGGGGACCGGGAGACCCAGTACTTC. This encodes CASSLRGDRETQYF.

This clonotype was seen more than once but under ten times. The chain is built from TRBV20-1 and TRBJ2-5; D gene ambiguous. Trimming took 3 bases from V and 8 from J, leaving 7 bases between them. The CDR3 has 10 residues. From germline, CDR1 is DFQATT and CDR2 SNEGSKA (reference sequence). The CDR3 sequence is CSASGRTQYF. For the CDR3, the DNA is TGCAGTGCTAGTGGAAGAACCCAGTACTTC.